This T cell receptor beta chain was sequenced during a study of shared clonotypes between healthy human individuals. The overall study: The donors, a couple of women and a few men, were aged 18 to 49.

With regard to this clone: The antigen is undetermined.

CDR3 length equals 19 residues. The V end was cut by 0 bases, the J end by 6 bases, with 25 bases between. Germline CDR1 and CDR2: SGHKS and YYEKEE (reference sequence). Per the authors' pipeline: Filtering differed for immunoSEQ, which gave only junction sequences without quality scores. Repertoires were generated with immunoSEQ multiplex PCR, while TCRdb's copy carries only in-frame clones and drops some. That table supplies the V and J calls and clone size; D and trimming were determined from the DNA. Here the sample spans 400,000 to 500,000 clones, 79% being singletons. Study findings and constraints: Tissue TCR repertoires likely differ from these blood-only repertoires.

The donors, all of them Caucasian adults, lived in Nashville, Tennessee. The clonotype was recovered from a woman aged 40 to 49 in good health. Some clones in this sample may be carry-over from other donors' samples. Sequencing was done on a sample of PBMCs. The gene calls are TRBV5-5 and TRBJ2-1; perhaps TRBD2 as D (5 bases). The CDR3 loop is CASSLEYVGAGRGFNEQFF. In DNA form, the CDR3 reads TGTGCCAGCAGCTTGGAATACGTCGGAGCAGGTCGGGGTTTCAATGAGCAGTTCTTC.